Each of the 23 T cell receptor beta chains below was sequenced from the same sample in a study of T cell changes during pregnancy in multiple sclerosis. This table comes from immunoSEQ multiplex PCR, and its TCRdb copy is limited to in-frame clones, with some not included. This table has about 41,000 clones, roughly 87% appearing once. The sample consisted of CD4+ T cells from peripheral blood mononuclear cells, taken in the first trimester of pregnancy. The receptor set was obtained from a female donor with multiple sclerosis, enrolled in a pregnancy study.

V is TRBV9 and J is TRBJ1-5; D unresolved. Germline CDR1 is SGDLS and CDR2 is YYNGEE. V gave up 0 bases and J gave up 6 bases, with 7 bases separating them. The CDR3 contains 13 residues. CDR3 bases: TGTGCCAGCAGCGTAGATTCTGTTCAGCCCCAGCATTTT. Translation gives CASSVDSVQPQHF.

The V and J genes are TRBV10-3 and TRBJ1-2, with 9 bases fitting TRBD1. The CDR3 is 13 residues long. V shed 2 bases and J 7 bases; nucleotides not matched to a gene: 2. From germline, CDR1 is ENHRY and CDR2 SYGVKD. The CDR3 DNA reads as TGTGCCATCAGTGAGGGACAGGGGTCTGGCTACACCTTC. This sequence encodes CAISEGQGSGYTF.

This clone was recorded once. The chain has TRBV21-1 and TRBJ1-5. TRBV21-1 represents a pseudogene. This CDR3 has 14 amino acids. CDR3 sequence reads: CAATHGGNNQPQHF. In DNA form, the CDR3 reads TGTGCCGCTACCCACGGAGGAAACAATCAGCCCCAGCATTTT.

The CDR3 nucleotides are TGTGCCAGCAGTCTGCGGGGGGCAACTAATGAAAAACTGTTTTTT. Its protein is CASSLRGATNEKLFF. The gene calls are TRBV6-5 and TRBJ1-4; the D gene is possibly TRBD1 (5 bases). V lost 5 bases and J lost 0, with 10 bases in between. CDR1 and CDR2 from the germline V gene are MNHEY and SVGAGI. CDR3 length equals 15 residues.

The chain combines TRBV9 with TRBJ2-7; D is possibly TRBD1 (5 bases). The germline V and J ends were trimmed by 0 bases and 0 bases, with 10 bases remaining between them. This CDR3 has 15 residues. From germline, CDR1 is SGDLS and CDR2 YYNGEE. The CDR3 reads CASSVGGTGSYEQYF. As DNA, the CDR3 is TGTGCCAGCAGCGTAGGGGGCACGGGCTCCTACGAGCAGTACTTC.

The chain couples TRBV19 to TRBJ2-3, with D perhaps TRBD1 (8 bases). CDR3 length equals 14 residues. Trimming removed 9 bases from V and 2 bases from J, with 15 bases in between. Germline CDR1 is LNHDA and CDR2 is SQIVND (reference sequence). The CDR3 sequence is CASSQGGFTDTQYF. As DNA, the CDR3 is TGTGCCAGCTCACAGGGGGGGTTCACAGATACGCAGTATTTT.

The V and J genes are TRBV9 and TRBJ2-3; weak D call: TRBD2 (5 bases). Germline V gives CDR1 SGDLS, CDR2 YYNGEE. Trimming took 4 bases from V and 6 from J, leaving 21 bases between them. This CDR3 region has 16 residues. The CDR3 DNA reads as TGTGCCAGCAGCTATATGTCGGCGACGACGGGGGATACGCAGTATTTT. Its protein product is CASSYMSATTGDTQYF.

This chain links TRBV19 with TRBJ1-4, with 7 bases lining up with TRBD1. This CDR3 is 16 amino acids long. Germline lookup yields CDR1 LNHDA and CDR2 SQIVND (reference sequence). V shed 3 bases and J 6 bases; nucleotides not matched to a gene: 10. In nucleotides, the CDR3 is TGTGCCAGTAGTATTGGCTTGGGACAGCGATATGAAAAACTGTTTTTT. Translation: CASSIGLGQRYEKLFF.

The chain employs TRBV19 and TRBJ1-1; D is perhaps TRBD1 (6 bases). The CDR3 spans 14 residues. Trimming stripped 3 bases from V and 3 bases from J, with 11 bases between. Germline V gives CDR1 LNHDA, CDR2 SQIVND (reference sequence). CDR3 sequence reads: CASSMVGQYTEAFF. The DNA for the CDR3 is TGTGCCAGTAGTATGGTCGGACAGTACACTGAAGCTTTCTTT.

The CDR3 is CASSEVGLQPQHF. The CDR3 DNA reads as TGTGCCAGCAGTGAAGTGGGGCTGCAGCCCCAGCATTTT. This chain links TRBV2 with TRBJ1-5; possibly TRBD1 for D (5 bases). Germline V gene lookup returns CDR1 SNHLY and CDR2 FYNNEI. The CDR3 is 13 amino acids. V was cut by 1 base and J by 7 bases, with 8 bases left in between.

The chain carries TRBV27 and TRBJ2-7; 8 bases are a match to TRBD2. Germline values: CDR1 MNHEY, CDR2 SMNVEV (reference sequence). The CDR3 covers 16 residues. The V segment lost 6 bases and the J segment 0 bases; nucleotides outside the gene matches: 10. The CDR3 nucleotides read TGTGCCAGCAGGAGTAGCGGGACAACTAGCTCCTACGAGCAGTACTTC. Its translation is CASRSSGTTSSYEQYF.

The chain carries TRBV2 and TRBJ2-3, with 7 bases that match TRBD2. Germline trimming cut 0 bases from V and 3 bases from J; bases unmatched to any gene: 9. This CDR3 contains 17 residues. Germline V lookup: CDR1 SNHLY, CDR2 FYNNEI. The chain's CDR3 is CASSEALLAEGTDTQYF. In DNA, the CDR3 is TGTGCCAGCAGTGAAGCGCTTCTAGCGGAAGGAACAGATACGCAGTATTTT.

The rearrangement joins TRBV4-2 to TRBJ2-5; TRBD2 agrees at 8 bases. The CDR3 totals 17 residues. V trimming: 1 base; J trimming: 2 bases; junction bases outside the gene matches: 9. The germline V gene has CDR1 LGHNA and CDR2 YNFKEQ. The CDR3 DNA is TGTGCCAGCAGCCAAGGGTCGGGAGGGAGGGGGCAAGAGACCCAGTACTTC. Its translation: CASSQGSGGRGQETQYF.

This clone was picked up one time. The rearrangement joins TRBV5-5 to TRBJ2-7; possibly TRBD1 for D (6 bases). The CDR3 is made up of 13 amino acids. CDR1 is SGHKS, CDR2 YYEKEE, per germline (reference sequence). Trimming removed 2 bases from V and 5 bases from J, with 11 bases in between. Here the CDR3 reads CASSFRGTDEQYF. The CDR3 DNA sequence: TGTGCCAGCAGCTTTAGGGGGACGGACGAGCAGTACTTC.

CDR3 in amino acids: CASSLVAGELFF. The CDR3 DNA is TGTGCCAGCAGCTTGGTAGCCGGGGAGCTGTTTTTT. The V and J genes are TRBV5-8 and TRBJ2-2; D call uncertain. V dropped 0 bases and J dropped 6 bases, with 3 bases sitting between them. The CDR3 is made up of 12 amino acids. CDR1 is SGHTS and CDR2 is YDEGEE in the germline V gene.

The CDR3: CASSLTSTDTQYF. The CDR3 nucleotides read TGTGCCAGCAGCTTGACTAGCACAGATACGCAGTATTTT. The genes are TRBV5-4 and TRBJ2-3; D remains ambiguous. The CDR3 consists of 13 residues. Trimming pared 1 base from V and 0 bases from J, leaving 3 bases between. CDR1 is SGHNT and CDR2 is YYREEE in the germline V gene (reference sequence).

V gene TRBV4-3 combines with J gene TRBJ2-2; 7 nucleotides match TRBD2. Germline lookup yields CDR1 LGHNA and CDR2 YSLEER. With V trimmed by 4 bases and J by 4 bases, 24 bases remained unmatched. This CDR3 spans 21 amino acids. The CDR3 spells CASSPTGRGIAGLSGTGELFF. For the CDR3, the DNA is TGCGCCAGCAGCCCCACAGGAAGAGGTATAGCGGGCCTTTCGGGCACCGGGGAGCTGTTTTTT.

The chain couples TRBV10-3 to TRBJ1-1; TRBD1 aligns across 9 bases. This CDR3 comprises 13 residues. V was clipped by 6 bases and J by 4 bases; unmatched bases: 3. CDR1 is ENHRY, CDR2 SYGVKD, per germline. CDR3 sequence (DNA): TGTGCCATCAGCGACAGGGGGGGCACTGAAGCTTTCTTT. Residues: CAISDRGGTEAFF.

V usage is TRBV6-4 and J usage is TRBJ1-1; D is ambiguous. The V gene's germline CDR1 is MRHNA and CDR2 SNTAGT. V shed 6 bases and J shed 0 bases, with 11 bases lying between them. CDR3 length equals 14 residues. Here the CDR3 reads CASRDTNMNTEAFF. The CDR3 DNA reads TGTGCCAGCAGAGACACAAACATGAACACTGAAGCTTTCTTT.

This clone appeared once. The chain combines TRBV5-1 with TRBJ2-5; D might be TRBD2 (6 bases). CDR1 is SGHRS and CDR2 is YFSETQ in the germline V gene. The CDR3 consists of 12 residues. V was pared by 4 bases and J by 4 bases, with 8 bases between. The CDR3 nucleotides are TGCGCCAGCAGCCGAGCGGGAGAGACCCAGTACTTC. Amino acids: CASSRAGETQYF. Together with reference TRBV5-1 and TRBJ2-5, the CDR3 gives the full variable domain: KAGVTQTPRYLIKTRGQQVTLSCSPISGHRSVSWYQQTPGQGLQFLFEYFSETQRNKGNFPGRFSGRQFSNSRSEMNVSTLELGDSALYLCASSRAGETQYFGPGTRLLVL.

The rearrangement joins TRBV5-4 to TRBJ2-1; D is perhaps TRBD1 (6 bases). V was trimmed by 5 bases and J by 4 bases, leaving 10 bases between them. This CDR3 comprises 13 residues. Germline V gene lookup returns CDR1 SGHNT and CDR2 YYREEE (reference sequence). The CDR3 spells CASSPQGYNEQFF. The CDR3 coding sequence is TGTGCCAGCAGTCCTCAGGGGTACAATGAGCAGTTCTTC.

The chain uses TRBV7-2 and TRBJ2-7; 7 nucleotides match TRBD1. From germline, CDR1 is SGHTA and CDR2 FQGNSA. V lost 5 bases, J lost 6 bases, and 13 bases stayed unmatched. The CDR3 length is 15 residues. This CDR3 is CASSTLGLRGREQYF. As DNA, the CDR3 is TGTGCCAGCAGCACTTTAGGGCTGAGGGGGCGCGAGCAGTACTTC.

This clone was counted only a few times. The chain carries TRBV2 and TRBJ1-2, with D maybe TRBD1 (6 bases). V lost 5 bases to trimming and J lost 4 bases, with 14 bases between them. This CDR3 has 14 amino acids. Germline assignment: CDR1 SNHLY and CDR2 FYNNEI. CDR3 residues: CASSTLGAGYGYTF. CDR3 nucleotides: TGTGCCAGCAGTACCTTGGGGGCGGGCTATGGCTACACCTTC. The variable domain in full, with the rest retrieved from reference TRBV2 and TRBJ1-2, is EPEVTQTPSHQVTQMGQEVILRCVPISNHLYFYWYRQILGQKVEFLVSFYNNEISEKSEIFDDQFSVERPDGSNFTLKIRSTKLEDSAMYFCASSTLGAGYGYTFGSGTRLTVV.